The next 21 T cell receptor beta chains were all read from a single sample in a study of CD8+CD57+ T cells in acquired aplastic anemia. Template material for TCR beta VDJ and CDR3 profiling consisted of genomic DNA. TCRdb re-derived calls from the reads in MiXCR, one entry per CDR3 protein. The sample contains 120,000 or so distinct CDR3 sequences, about 40% of which appear only once. Patients picked for sequencing had shown CD8+CD57+ cell expansion detected by flow cytometry. The material sequenced was sorted CD4+, CD8+, or CD8+CD57+ T cells (not recorded which) from PBMCs. Receptor source: a human donor with aplastic anemia.

This clonotype was counted at least ten times. The chain carries TRBV5-1 and TRBJ2-3, with D perhaps TRBD1 or TRBD2 (6 bases each). The CDR3 length is 15 residues. Trimming left V 0 bases short and J 2 bases short, with 10 bases between. Per the germline V gene, CDR1 is SGHRS and CDR2 is YFSETQ. The CDR3 reads CASSLEGGYTDTQYF. The CDR3 coding sequence is TGCGCCAGCAGCTTGGAGGGGGGTTACACAGATACGCAGTATTTT.

This clonotype showed up many times. The chain uses TRBV7-7 and TRBJ2-5; TRBD1 might be the D (6 bases). This CDR3 has 15 residues. Germline V gene sequence: CDR1 SSHAT, CDR2 FNYEAQ (reference sequence). The ends were cut back, 5 bases at V and 2 bases at J, with 15 bases in the middle. In nucleotides, the CDR3 is TGTGCCAGCAGCCCAAATCAGGACAGTCAAGAGACCCAGTACTTC. Its protein is CASSPNQDSQETQYF. Based on the CDR3 plus reference TRBV7-7 and TRBJ2-5, the full variable domain is GAGVSQSPRYKVTKRGQDVTLRCDPISSHATLYWYQQALGQGPEFLTYFNYEAQPDKSGLPSDRFSAERPEGSISTLTIQRTEQRDSAMYRCASSPNQDSQETQYFGPGTRLLVL.

This chain connects TRBV25-1 to TRBJ2-5; D not resolved. The CDR3 has 13 residues. Germline CDR1 is MGHDK and CDR2 is SYGVNS. V lost 3 bases to trimming and J lost 2 bases, with 7 bases between them. CDR3 residues: CASSERIQETQYF. CDR3 DNA: TGTGCCAGCAGTGAGCGGATACAAGAGACCCAGTACTTC.

As to this clonotype: At one boundary the junction diverges from the germline segment, which might be a read error. The rearrangement uses TRBV24-1 and TRBJ2-5; D gene uncertain. CDR3 length: 15 amino acids. Germline lookup yields CDR1 KGHDR and CDR2 SFDVKD. This CDR3 reads CATSDTTGVVETQYF. The CDR3 DNA is TGCGCCACCAGTGATACTACTGGGGTAGTCGAGACCCAGTACTTC.

The table lists this clonotype with many counts. This chain joins TRBV14 and TRBJ1-2; TRBD1 aligns across 8 bases. The ends lost 4 bases at V and 5 bases at J; junction bases unmatched: 3. The CDR3 totals 13 residues. Germline V lookup: CDR1 SGHDN, CDR2 FVKESK. The CDR3 DNA sequence: TGTGCCAGCAGCCCCCACAGGGGGTATGGCTACACCTTC. Its protein product is CASSPHRGYGYTF.

In this sample, this clonotype turned up many times. This chain links TRBV28 with TRBJ2-5; D gene ambiguous. CDR1 and CDR2 (germline): MDHEN, SYDVKM. The CDR3 totals 15 residues. V lost 3 bases, J lost 1 base, and 12 bases lay in between. The chain's CDR3 is CASSLGLSLQETQYF. DNA of the CDR3: TGTGCCAGCAGTTTGGGCCTTAGCCTCCAAGAGACCCAGTACTTC.

This rearrangement joins TRBV9 to TRBJ2-1; 10 bases match TRBD2. This CDR3 region has 18 residues. Germline assignment: CDR1 SGDLS and CDR2 YYNGEE. The J segment lost 4 bases and the V segment lost 0 bases, leaving 10 bases of the junction unmatched. The CDR3: CASSVDSGGPSQYNEQFF. CDR3 in DNA: TGTGCCAGCAGCGTAGATAGCGGGGGGCCATCCCAGTACAATGAGCAGTTCTTC.

This clonotype was picked up a small number of times. This may be a read error, as it is one base from a much larger clone. The chain links TRBV2 to TRBJ1-1; D might be TRBD1 (6 bases). This CDR3 contains 13 residues. Between the trimmed V and J ends, which lost 6 bases and 6 bases, there was a span of 14 bases. Germline CDR1 reads SNHLY; CDR2 reads FYNNEI. DNA of the CDR3: TGTGCCAGCAGCGGGGGCCTACACGCTGAAGCTTTCTTT. This sequence encodes CASSGGLHAEAFF.

This clonotype appeared a few times. The chain uses TRBV4-2 and TRBJ1-6; D perhaps matches TRBD1 (6 bases). The CDR3 covers 19 residues. The V gene lost 3 bases and the J gene lost 0 bases, with 18 bases spanning the gap. Germline loops: CDR1 LGHNA, CDR2 YNFKEQ. The CDR3 sequence: CASSQGAGASSSYNSPLHF. The CDR3 bases are TGTGCCAGCAGCCAGGGGGCAGGGGCCTCTAGCTCCTATAATTCACCCCTCCACTTT.

This clonotype was found a few times. The chain is built from TRBV6-2 or TRBV6-3 and TRBJ1-1, with 8 bases that match TRBD1. Germline V gene sequence: CDR1 MNHEY, CDR2 SVGEGT. V gave up 6 bases and J gave up 0 bases; unmatched junction bases: 9. The length of the CDR3 is 16 residues. The CDR3 sequence: CASSPLRQGMNTEAFF. In nucleotides, the CDR3 is TGTGCCAGCAGCCCACTCCGACAGGGGATGAACACTGAAGCTTTCTTT.

This clonotype was seen just once. A much more abundant neighbour one base away suggests this may be a read error. J is TRBJ1-5 and V is TRBV9, with D hard to call. The CDR3 length is 13 residues. CDR1 and CDR2 from the germline V gene are SGDLS and YYNGEE. The CDR3 DNA is TGTGCCGGCAGCACCCAAGGTGATCAGCCCCAGCATTTT. Its translation: CAGSTQGDQPQHF.

This clonotype was seen at least ten times. This sequence joins TRBV6-5 and TRBJ1-1; possible D gene TRBD1, 5 bases. Between the trimmed V and J ends, which lost 8 bases and 0 bases, there was a span of 10 bases. CDR3 size: 13 residues. The germline CDR1 and CDR2 sequences are MNHEY and SVGAGI. CDR3 sequence reads: CASRGVMNTEAFF. The CDR3 DNA is TGTGCCAGCCGAGGGGTCATGAACACTGAAGCTTTCTTT.

The V call is TRBV7-2, the J call TRBJ1-1; no firm D call. The CDR3 loop spans 11 amino acids. The V gene lost 5 bases and the J gene lost 7 bases, with 8 bases spanning the gap. Germline lookup yields CDR1 SGHTA and CDR2 FQGNSA. CDR3 protein: CASSRDHEAFF. Written as DNA, the CDR3 is TGTGCCAGCAGCAGAGATCATGAAGCTTTCTTT. Supplemented by reference TRBV7-2 and TRBJ1-1, the full variable domain reads GAGVSQSPSNKVTEKGKDVELRCDPISGHTALYWYRQSLGQGLEFLIYFQGNSAPDKSGLPSDRFSAERTGGSVSTLTIQRTQQEDSAVYLCASSRDHEAFFGQGTRLTVV.

The chain couples TRBV6-1 to TRBJ2-7; 9 bases are a match to TRBD2. Germline trimming cut 9 bases from V and 2 bases from J; bases unmatched to any gene: 5. The CDR3 length is 13 residues. The V gene's germline CDR1 is MNHNS and CDR2 SASEGT. The CDR3, as DNA: TGTGCCAGTAGGACTAGCGCCACCTACGAGCAGTACTTC. Encoded protein: CASRTSATYEQYF.

This clonotype was seen many times. The V and J genes are TRBV15 and TRBJ2-1; D remains unclear. Germline V CDR1 and CDR2: LNHNV, YYDKDF (reference sequence). The V end lost 5 bases, the J end lost 0 bases, and 17 bases lay between the germline ends. CDR3 length: 17 residues. CDR3 nucleotides: TGTGCCACCAGCCCCCGGGTGGGCAGGTACTCCTACAATGAGCAGTTCTTC. Its translation is CATSPRVGRYSYNEQFF.

This clonotype appeared many times. The gene calls are TRBV7-6 and TRBJ2-6; no reliable D call. Trimming removed 4 bases at V and 0 bases at J, with 10 bases between. Germline V lookup: CDR1 SGHVS, CDR2 FNYEAQ. This CDR3 has 16 residues. CDR3: CASSSDGPSGANVLTF. For the CDR3, the DNA is TGTGCCAGCAGCTCCGACGGACCCTCTGGGGCCAACGTCCTGACTTTC.

Concerning this clonotype itself: Being one base from a much bigger clone, this may be a read error. The chain employs TRBV14 and TRBJ1-1; D unresolved. Germline V lookup: CDR1 SGHDN, CDR2 FVKESK. V was clipped by 4 bases and J by 10 bases, with 16 bases between them. The CDR3 runs to 13 residues. The CDR3 is CASSREDVRTAFF. As DNA, the CDR3 is TGTGCCAGCAGCCGAGAGGACGTGAGGACAGCTTTCTTT.

Concerning this clonotype itself: A read error is possible here, since a much larger clone lies one base away. This rearrangement joins TRBV27 to TRBJ1-2; 7 nucleotides match TRBD1. Germline CDR1 reads MNHEY; CDR2 reads SMNVEV (reference sequence). The CDR3 has 14 residues. V lost 8 bases, J lost 7 bases, and 13 bases stayed unmatched. CDR3 sequence reads: CASATGTAFSGYTF. CDR3 bases: TGTGCCAGCGCTACCGGGACAGCATTCAGTGGCTACACCTTC.

This clonotype was picked up many times. This sequence joins TRBV18 and TRBJ2-7, with unresolved D. The CDR3 sequence is 11 residues long. From germline, CDR1 is KGHSH and CDR2 LQKENI. Trimming removed 3 bases at V and 10 bases at J, with 10 bases between. The CDR3 reads CASSPGAEQYF. The CDR3, as DNA: TGTGCCAGCTCACCCGGTGCTGAACAGTACTTC. Variable domain in full (rest from reference TRBV18 and TRBJ2-7): NAGVMQNPRHLVRRRGQEARLRCSPMKGHSHVYWYRQLPEEGLKFMVYLQKENIIDESGMPKERFSAEFPKEGPSILRIQQVVRGDSAAYFCASSPGAEQYFGPGTRLTVT.

The rearrangement uses TRBV10-3 and TRBJ1-2; 8 bases map to TRBD1. The germline V gene has CDR1 ENHRY and CDR2 SYGVKD. Trimming removed 4 bases from V and 8 bases from J; junction bases left unmatched: 3. This CDR3 is built from 12 residues. CDR3 in DNA: TGTGCCATCAGTGGGACAGGGATGGGCTACACCTTC. Amino acid sequence: CAISGTGMGYTF.

The genes are TRBV6-1 and TRBJ1-4, with TRBD1 as a possible D gene (6 bases). The CDR3 contains 15 residues. V dropped 5 bases and J dropped 0 bases, with 10 bases sitting between them. Looked up from germline, CDR1 is MNHNS and CDR2 is SASEGT. CDR3: CASSIRQATNEKLFF. CDR3 bases: TGTGCCAGCAGTATACGACAGGCAACTAATGAAAAACTGTTTTTT.